Following are 24 T cell receptor beta chains from one sample sequenced in a study of naive and memory T cell subsets. Study results and caveats: Naive repertoires, especially CD8, held a few larger clonotypes, possibly memory cells re-expressing CD45RA.

The beta constant-region primer was an equimolar mix of two oligonucleotides covering TRBC1 and TRBC2. The ligated cDNA underwent four PCR rounds using SP2 and nested alpha and beta constant-region primers. TCRdb analysed the UMI-ligation and nested PCR reads with MiXCR anew, one entry per CDR3 protein. The top ten hold about 0.11% of the sample, which has approximately 140,000 distinct CDR3 sequences, about 23% seen once. No cognate antigen is known for these TCRs. Sequenced input: naive CD4+ T cells from blood. The source of these receptors is a human donor in good health.

The rearrangement links TRBV18 to TRBJ1-1; tentative D call: TRBD1 (5 bases). CDR1 KGHSH and CDR2 LQKENI come from the germline V gene. The length of the CDR3 is 12 residues. The V end lost 5 bases, the J end lost 11 bases, and 15 bases lay between the germline ends. The CDR3 coding sequence is TGTGCCAGCTCAACCCGGGCCCGGGGGGCTTTCTTT. This codes for CASSTRARGAFF.

Many counts were recorded for this clonotype. The chain couples TRBV28 to TRBJ2-1, with D perhaps assigned TRBD1 or TRBD2 (5 bases each). The CDR3 consists of 17 residues. V lost 5 bases, J lost 2 bases, and 19 bases lay in between. Germline V gene lookup returns CDR1 MDHEN and CDR2 SYDVKM. The CDR3 coding sequence is TGTGCCAGCAGTCTCCGGGGCCTAGATGGGGCCTACAATGAGCAGTTCTTC. It encodes CASSLRGLDGAYNEQFF.

This clonotype has a count of ten or more. The rearrangement joins TRBV7-2 to TRBJ2-5, with D possibly TRBD1 on 5 matching bases. CDR3 length: 15 amino acids. The V gene lost 1 base and the J gene lost 2 bases, with 11 bases spanning the gap. Germline CDR1 is SGHTA and CDR2 is FQGNSA. The CDR3 here is CASSLGPAGQETQYF. The CDR3 DNA follows: TGTGCCAGCAGCTTAGGGCCGGCAGGGCAAGAGACCCAGTACTTC. Based on the CDR3 plus reference TRBV7-2 and TRBJ2-5, the full variable domain is GAGVSQSPSNKVTEKGKDVELRCDPISGHTALYWYRQSLGQGLEFLIYFQGNSAPDKSGLPSDRFSAERTGGSVSTLTIQRTQQEDSAVYLCASSLGPAGQETQYFGPGTRLLVL.

V gene TRBV6-5 combines with J gene TRBJ2-2; weak D call: TRBD1 (6 bases). CDR3 length: 14 amino acids. In germline, CDR1 is MNHEY, CDR2 SVGAGI. V was clipped by 5 bases and J by 6 bases, with 13 bases between them. CDR3 protein: CASSRTGPPGELFF. CDR3 bases: TGTGCCAGCAGTCGAACAGGGCCCCCCGGGGAGCTGTTTTTT.

This clonotype was picked up many times. The V gene is TRBV28, the J gene TRBJ2-2, with 8 bases fitting TRBD1. V gave up 6 bases and J gave up 4 bases; unmatched junction bases: 16. The CDR3 runs 18 residues. Germline V lookup: CDR1 MDHEN, CDR2 SYDVKM. CDR3 in DNA: TGTGCCAGCAGCACCACGACAGGGGCCGGTTTGGGCACCGGGGAGCTGTTTTTT. This gives the protein CASSTTTGAGLGTGELFF.

Note on this clonotype: Likely a read error: the CDR3 ends without its conserved phenylalanine or tryptophan. This chain links TRBV29-1 with TRBJ1-3, with D possibly being TRBD1 (5 bases). This CDR3 has 12 amino acids. V was shortened by 8 bases and J by 11 bases, with 19 bases between the two germline ends. From germline, CDR1 is SQVTM and CDR2 ANQGSEA. The CDR3 sequence: CSLVVGRGPIYL. Here the CDR3 DNA reads TGCAGCCTTGTTGTGGGGAGGGGACCCATATATCTT.

This clonotype was counted a few times. The V and J genes are TRBV6-5 and TRBJ2-1, with 10 bases aligning to TRBD2. In germline, CDR1 is MNHEY, CDR2 SVGAGI. Trimming cost V 2 bases and J 5 bases; bases outside gene matches: 6. The CDR3 loop spans 16 amino acids. CDR3 region: CASSYAPSGSHNEQFF. Written as DNA, the CDR3 is TGTGCCAGCAGTTACGCGCCTAGCGGGAGTCACAATGAGCAGTTCTTC.

This clonotype has more than one count but fewer than ten. The gene calls are TRBV5-1 and TRBJ2-2; 11 nucleotides match TRBD2. CDR1 and CDR2 from the germline V gene are SGHRS and YFSETQ. This CDR3 has 14 amino acids. J was trimmed by 6 bases and V by 5 bases; bases with no gene match: 3. The CDR3 DNA sequence: TGCGCCAGCAGTACTAGCGGGAGTGCCGGGGAGCTGTTTTTT. Translated: CASSTSGSAGELFF.

CDR3 nucleotide sequence: TGTGCCACCAGTGGGGCCGCGGGACTTATGCCCTACGAGCAGTACTTC. It is translated as CATSGAAGLMPYEQYF. V and J are TRBV24-1 and TRBJ2-7; tentatively, D is TRBD2 (6 bases). Germline values: CDR1 KGHDR, CDR2 SFDVKD. V shed 5 bases and J shed 2 bases, with 18 bases lying between them. The CDR3 covers 16 residues.

There are a few counts of this clonotype. The J gene is TRBJ2-1, the V gene TRBV21-1; the table's TRBD2 call for D was not verified on the DNA. TRBV21-1 is described as a pseudogene. The CDR3 covers 18 residues. CDR3 bases: TGTGCCAGCAGCAAATCGCTGGGCGACCGACTAGGTTACAATGAGCAGTTCTTC. Amino acid sequence: CASSKSLGDRLGYNEQFF.

This clonotype occurred a few times. The chain is built from TRBV28 and TRBJ2-7; D is uncertain. This CDR3 has 12 residues. Germline values: CDR1 MDHEN, CDR2 SYDVKM. V gave up 6 bases and J gave up 3 bases, with 9 bases separating them. Written as DNA, the CDR3 is TGTGCCAGCAGGGCAGGAATCTACGAGCAGTACTTC. This sequence encodes CASRAGIYEQYF.

The V call is TRBV29-1, the J call TRBJ2-7; the D gene is possibly TRBD1 (5 bases). Germline loops: CDR1 SQVTM, CDR2 ANQGSEA. The CDR3 spans 12 residues. The germline V and J ends were trimmed by 4 bases and 5 bases, with 12 bases remaining between them. As DNA, the CDR3 is TGCAGCGTTGTAAGGGGTAAGAACGAGCAGTACTTC. It encodes CSVVRGKNEQYF.

This clonotype was recorded a few times. The J gene is TRBJ2-1, the V gene TRBV11-1, with 8 bases aligning to TRBD2. The germline CDR1 and CDR2 sequences are SGHAT and FQDESV (reference sequence). This CDR3 has 13 amino acids. With 4 bases clipped from V and 7 bases from J, the junction kept 3 bases outside the gene matches. CDR3 sequence: CASSSGLENEQFF. CDR3 sequence (DNA): TGTGCCAGCAGCTCGGGACTAGAGAATGAGCAGTTCTTC.

The chain has TRBV27 and TRBJ1-5; the match to TRBD1 covers 7 bases. CDR3 size: 14 residues. V was clipped by 6 bases and J by 7 bases; unmatched bases: 9. The V gene's germline CDR1 is MNHEY and CDR2 SMNVEV (reference sequence). The CDR3 nucleotides read TGTGCCAGCAGAGGAATAGGGGGCAGCCAGCCCCAGCATTTT. Translating it yields CASRGIGGSQPQHF.

This clonotype was counted a few times. The chain carries TRBV5-1 and TRBJ2-1; D might be TRBD1 (6 bases). V was cut by 4 bases and J by 6 bases, with 11 bases left in between. There are 13 residues in the CDR3. Germline V gene lookup returns CDR1 SGHRS and CDR2 YFSETQ. CDR3 sequence reads: CASSTQTGNEQFF. CDR3 in DNA: TGCGCCAGCAGCACCCAGACAGGCAATGAGCAGTTCTTC.

The chain links TRBV28 to TRBJ1-2; D is perhaps TRBD1 (5 bases). Germline assignment: CDR1 MDHEN and CDR2 SYDVKM. V dropped 0 bases and J dropped 1 base, with 9 bases sitting between them. The CDR3 has 15 residues. This CDR3 is CASSLWGRYNYGYTF. CDR3 DNA: TGTGCCAGCAGTTTATGGGGGCGATATAACTATGGCTACACCTTC.

The chain couples TRBV12-3 or TRBV12-4 to TRBJ2-6, with 7 bases aligning to TRBD1. The ends lost 2 bases at V and 2 bases at J; junction bases unmatched: 9. This CDR3 spans 18 amino acids. CDR3 in DNA: TGTGCCAGCAGTTTAAGACGCACGGGACAGACTGGGGCCAACGTCCTGACTTTC. This codes for CASSLRRTGQTGANVLTF.

This clonotype was found once. The chain combines TRBV7-2 with TRBJ1-5; D uncertain. The CDR3 loop spans 12 amino acids. The germline gives CDR1 SGHTA, CDR2 FQGNSA. V lost 1 base and J lost 7, with 5 bases in between. CDR3 residues: CASSLERQPQHF. Here the CDR3 DNA reads TGTGCCAGCAGCTTAGAGAGGCAGCCCCAGCATTTT.

This clonotype was seen only a few times. The V and J genes are TRBV27 and TRBJ1-5, with no clear D. This CDR3 comprises 15 residues. From germline, CDR1 is MNHEY and CDR2 SMNVEV (reference sequence). The V end was cut by 1 base, the J end by 3 bases, with 10 bases between. CDR3 sequence reads: CASSLFPTYNQPQHF. The CDR3 DNA is TGTGCCAGCAGTTTATTTCCCACCTACAATCAGCCCCAGCATTTT.

The J gene is TRBJ2-7, the V gene TRBV14, with 7 bases matching TRBD1. Germline values: CDR1 SGHDN, CDR2 FVKESK. The CDR3 runs to 14 residues. V lost 5 bases, J lost 5 bases, and 9 bases stayed unmatched. The CDR3 coding sequence is TGTGCCAGCAGCTGGGACAGCGGAATCAACGAGCAGTACTTC. Its translation is CASSWDSGINEQYF.

Only a few counts were recorded for this clonotype. The chain is built from TRBV28 and TRBJ1-1; TRBD1 matches at 9 bases. The CDR3 consists of 16 residues. With 1 base clipped from V and 5 bases from J, the junction kept 8 bases outside the gene matches. The germline gives CDR1 MDHEN, CDR2 SYDVKM. Written as DNA, the CDR3 is TGTGCCAGCAGTTTATCAAACAGGGGGCTGAGGACTGAAGCTTTCTTT. It codes for CASSLSNRGLRTEAFF.

This clonotype was observed a few times. The V gene is TRBV6-5, the J gene TRBJ2-2; 16 positions match TRBD2. Germline CDR1 MNHEY, CDR2 SVGAGI. V shed 6 bases, J shed 6 bases, and the junction held 10 bases outside the gene matches. This CDR3 has 18 amino acids. CDR3 loop: CASRNTGLAGGGPGELFF. In DNA, the CDR3 is TGTGCCAGCAGGAACACGGGACTAGCGGGAGGGGGGCCCGGGGAGCTGTTTTTT.

V usage is TRBV12-3 or TRBV12-4 and J usage is TRBJ1-2; D unclear. This CDR3 contains 15 residues. Trimming pared 2 bases from V and 2 bases from J, leaving 12 bases between. CDR3 in DNA: TGTGCCAGCAGTTTAAGGGCAGTGACGAACTATGGCTACACCTTC. This gives the protein CASSLRAVTNYGYTF.

This chain uses TRBV7-6 with TRBJ2-1; 7 bases match TRBD2. The CDR3 has 18 residues. Germline values: CDR1 SGHVS, CDR2 FNYEAQ. Trimming cost V 1 base and J 7 bases; bases outside gene matches: 16. This CDR3 is CASSLGVIGGGSPNEQFF. In DNA form, the CDR3 reads TGTGCCAGCAGCTTAGGCGTGATCGGGGGAGGGAGCCCTAATGAGCAGTTCTTC.